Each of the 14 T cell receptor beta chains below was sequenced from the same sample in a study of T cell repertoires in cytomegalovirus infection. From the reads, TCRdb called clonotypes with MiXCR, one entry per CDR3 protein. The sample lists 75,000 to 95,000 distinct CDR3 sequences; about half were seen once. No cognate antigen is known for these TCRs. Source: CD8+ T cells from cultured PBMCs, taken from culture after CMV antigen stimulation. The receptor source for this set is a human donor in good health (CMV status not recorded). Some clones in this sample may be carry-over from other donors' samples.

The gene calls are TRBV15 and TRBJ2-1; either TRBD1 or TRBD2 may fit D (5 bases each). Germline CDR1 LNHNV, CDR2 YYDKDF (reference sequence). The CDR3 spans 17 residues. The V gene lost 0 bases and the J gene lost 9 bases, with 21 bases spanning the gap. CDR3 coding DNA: TGTGCCACCAGCAGAGATTCTCCGAATCGGGACGATGGTGAGCAGTTCTTC. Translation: CATSRDSPNRDDGEQFF.

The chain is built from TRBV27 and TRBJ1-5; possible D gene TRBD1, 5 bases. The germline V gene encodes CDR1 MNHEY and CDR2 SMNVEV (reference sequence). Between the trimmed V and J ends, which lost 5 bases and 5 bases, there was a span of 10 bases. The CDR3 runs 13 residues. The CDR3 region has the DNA TGTGCCAGCAGTCTGGGGACCTATCAGCCCCAGCATTTT. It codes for CASSLGTYQPQHF.

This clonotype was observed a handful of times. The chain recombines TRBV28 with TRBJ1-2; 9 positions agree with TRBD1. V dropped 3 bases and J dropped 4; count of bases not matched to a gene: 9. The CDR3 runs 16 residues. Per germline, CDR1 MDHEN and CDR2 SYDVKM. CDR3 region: CASSFRTGDRLYGYTF. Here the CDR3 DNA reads TGTGCCAGCAGTTTTCGGACAGGGGATCGCCTCTATGGCTACACCTTC.

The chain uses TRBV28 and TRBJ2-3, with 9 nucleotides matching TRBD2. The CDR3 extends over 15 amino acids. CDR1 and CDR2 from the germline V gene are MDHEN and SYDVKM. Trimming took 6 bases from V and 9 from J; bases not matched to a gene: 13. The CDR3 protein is CASSFSREGVGTQYF. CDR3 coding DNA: TGTGCCAGCAGCTTCTCGCGGGAGGGGGTGGGGACGCAGTATTTT. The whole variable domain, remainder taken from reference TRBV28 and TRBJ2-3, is DVKVTQSSRYLVKRTGEKVFLECVQDMDHENMFWYRQDPGLGLRLIYFSYDVKMKEKGDIPEGYSVSREKKERFSLILESASTNQTSMYLCASSFSREGVGTQYFGPGTRLTVL.

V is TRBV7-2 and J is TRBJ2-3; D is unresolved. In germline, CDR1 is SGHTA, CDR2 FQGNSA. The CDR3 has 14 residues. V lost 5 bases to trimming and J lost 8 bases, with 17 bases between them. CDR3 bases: TGTGCCAGCAGCCCCTTGGGCCTGGCCAGTACGCAGTATTTT. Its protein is CASSPLGLASTQYF.

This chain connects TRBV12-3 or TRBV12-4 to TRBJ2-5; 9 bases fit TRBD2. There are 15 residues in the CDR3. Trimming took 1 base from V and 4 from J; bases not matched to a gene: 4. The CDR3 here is CASSLGGGARETQYF. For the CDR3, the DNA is TGTGCCAGCAGTTTAGGCGGGGGGGCCCGAGAGACCCAGTACTTC.

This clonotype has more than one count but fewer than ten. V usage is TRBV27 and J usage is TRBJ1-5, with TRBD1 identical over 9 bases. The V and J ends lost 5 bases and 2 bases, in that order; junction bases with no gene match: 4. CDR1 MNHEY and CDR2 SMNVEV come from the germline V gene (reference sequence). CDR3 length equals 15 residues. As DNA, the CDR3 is TGTGCCAGCAGTCTTAGGACAGGGGGCAATCAGCCCCAGCATTTT. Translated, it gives CASSLRTGGNQPQHF.

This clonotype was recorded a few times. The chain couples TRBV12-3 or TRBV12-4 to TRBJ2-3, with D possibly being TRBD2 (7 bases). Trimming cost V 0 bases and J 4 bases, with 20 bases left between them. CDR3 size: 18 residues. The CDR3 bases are TGTGCCAGCAGTTTAGCTCCGACGCCTTTCGGGGGGCCAGATACGCAGTATTTT. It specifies CASSLAPTPFGGPDTQYF.

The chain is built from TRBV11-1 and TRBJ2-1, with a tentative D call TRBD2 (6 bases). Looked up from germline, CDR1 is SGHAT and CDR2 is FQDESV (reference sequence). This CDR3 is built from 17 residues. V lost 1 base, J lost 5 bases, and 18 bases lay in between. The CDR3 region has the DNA TGTGCCAGCAGCTTAGTGGCGACTAGAAGGTCCAACAATGAGCAGTTCTTC. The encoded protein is CASSLVATRRSNNEQFF. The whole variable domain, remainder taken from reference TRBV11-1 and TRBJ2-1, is EAEVAQSPRYKITEKSQAVAFWCDPISGHATLYWYRQILGQGPELLVQFQDESVVDDSQLPKDRFSAERLKGVDSTLKIQPAELGDSAMYLCASSLVATRRSNNEQFFGPGTRLTVL.

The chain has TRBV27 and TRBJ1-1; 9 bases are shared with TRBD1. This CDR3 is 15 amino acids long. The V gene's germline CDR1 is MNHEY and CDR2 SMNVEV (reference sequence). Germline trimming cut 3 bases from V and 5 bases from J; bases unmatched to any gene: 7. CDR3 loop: CASSFPGTGTTEAFF. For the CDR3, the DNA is TGTGCCAGCAGTTTTCCCGGGACAGGGACGACTGAAGCTTTCTTT.

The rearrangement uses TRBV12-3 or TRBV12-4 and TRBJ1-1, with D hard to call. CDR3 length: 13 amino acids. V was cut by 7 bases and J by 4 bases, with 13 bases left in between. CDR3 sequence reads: CASTQMRRTEAFF. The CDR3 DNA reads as TGTGCCAGCACCCAGATGAGGCGCACTGAAGCTTTCTTT.

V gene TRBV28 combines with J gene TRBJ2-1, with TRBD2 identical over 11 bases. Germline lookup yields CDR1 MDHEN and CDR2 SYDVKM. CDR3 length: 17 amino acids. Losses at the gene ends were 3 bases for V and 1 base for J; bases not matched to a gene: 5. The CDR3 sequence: CASSFRSSGRSYNEQFF. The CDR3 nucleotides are TGTGCCAGCAGTTTTAGGTCTAGCGGGAGGTCCTACAATGAGCAGTTCTTC.

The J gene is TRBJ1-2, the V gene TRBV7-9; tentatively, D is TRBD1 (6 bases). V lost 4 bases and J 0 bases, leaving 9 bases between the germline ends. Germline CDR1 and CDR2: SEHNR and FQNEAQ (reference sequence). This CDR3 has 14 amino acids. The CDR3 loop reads CASSSGQSNYGYTF. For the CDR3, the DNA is TGTGCCAGCAGCTCTGGACAGTCTAACTATGGCTACACCTTC.

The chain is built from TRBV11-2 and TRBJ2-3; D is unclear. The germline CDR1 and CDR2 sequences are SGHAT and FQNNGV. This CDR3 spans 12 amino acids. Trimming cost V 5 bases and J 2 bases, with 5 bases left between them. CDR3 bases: TGTGCCAGCAGCCCTCCCACAGATACGCAGTATTTT. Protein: CASSPPTDTQYF.